Listed here are 8 T cell receptor beta chains from one sample, sequenced in a study of T cell changes during pregnancy in multiple sclerosis. Here immunoSEQ multiplex PCR was the method, and the copy in TCRdb shows in-frame clones only, minus some. The sample yields some 81,000 clones, about 88% seen once. Sequencing used peripheral blood, obtained before pregnancy. These receptors were obtained from a female donor with multiple sclerosis, enrolled in a pregnancy study.

This chain uses TRBV6-1 with TRBJ1-1; unclear D gene. CDR1 and CDR2 from the germline V gene are MNHNS and SASEGT. Trimming removed 6 bases from V and 3 bases from J, with 17 bases in between. This CDR3 is 15 amino acids long. CDR3 bases: TGTGCCAGCAGGACACGGACTGGCCTGGACACTGAAGCTTTCTTT. It encodes CASRTRTGLDTEAFF.

This chain joins TRBV5-1 and TRBJ1-6; no clear D. From germline, CDR1 is SGHRS and CDR2 YFSETQ. V dropped 3 bases and J dropped 9 bases, with 16 bases sitting between them. This CDR3 has 15 amino acids. CDR3 sequence reads: CASSSRGDRGSPLHF. The CDR3 bases are TGCGCCAGCAGCTCCCGGGGTGACCGCGGTTCACCCCTCCACTTT.

V usage is TRBV2 and J usage is TRBJ1-1; D may be TRBD1 (6 bases). The V end was cut by 7 bases, the J end by 7 bases, with 16 bases between. This CDR3 region has 13 residues. CDR1 and CDR2 (germline): SNHLY, FYNNEI. The CDR3 spells CASKWGQGFEAFF. Here the CDR3 DNA reads TGTGCCAGCAAATGGGGGCAGGGGTTTGAAGCTTTCTTT.

This chain joins TRBV19 and TRBJ1-1; possible D gene TRBD1, 6 bases. The CDR3 covers 13 residues. The germline CDR1 and CDR2 sequences are LNHDA and SQIVND (reference sequence). Trimming shortened V by 0 bases and J by 7 bases, and 9 bases separated the two germline ends. DNA for the CDR3: TGTGCCAGTAGTATAGAGGGGGCGCTTGAAGCTTTCTTT. Translating gives CASSIEGALEAFF.

The chain joins TRBV27 to TRBJ1-5, with 8 bases aligning to TRBD1. The V segment lost 6 bases and the J segment 5 bases; nucleotides outside the gene matches: 6. The CDR3 totals 14 residues. Germline loops: CDR1 MNHEY, CDR2 SMNVEV (reference sequence). CDR3 sequence: CASSYDRGYQPQHF. In DNA, the CDR3 is TGTGCCAGCAGCTACGACAGGGGATATCAGCCCCAGCATTTT.

The chain employs TRBV2 and TRBJ2-4, with a weak D call TRBD1 (6 bases). Germline V gene lookup returns CDR1 SNHLY and CDR2 FYNNEI. V was shortened by 7 bases and J by 0 bases, with 13 bases between the two germline ends. CDR3 size: 15 residues. CDR3 protein: CASTRTALAKNIQYF. The DNA for the CDR3 is TGTGCCAGCACTAGGACAGCCCTAGCCAAAAACATTCAGTACTTC. The full variable domain, its missing parts supplied by reference TRBV2 and TRBJ2-4, is EPEVTQTPSHQVTQMGQEVILRCVPISNHLYFYWYRQILGQKVEFLVSFYNNEISEKSEIFDDQFSVERPDGSNFTLKIRSTKLEDSAMYFCASTRTALAKNIQYFGAGTRLSVL.

The chain is built from TRBV7-8 and TRBJ2-2; no definite D call. The CDR3 is made up of 15 amino acids. Trimming pared 5 bases from V and 1 base from J, leaving 11 bases between. Germline assignment: CDR1 SGHVS and CDR2 FQNEAQ. The CDR3 nucleotides read TGTGCCAGCAGCCGTATCTATGGGAACACCGGGGAGCTGTTTTTT. Encoded protein: CASSRIYGNTGELFF.

This rearrangement joins TRBV2 to TRBJ2-5; 8 positions match TRBD2. From germline, CDR1 is SNHLY and CDR2 FYNNEI. Losses at the gene ends were 5 bases for V and 0 bases for J; bases not matched to a gene: 11. The CDR3 consists of 17 residues. CDR3 amino acids: CASSHYGGGLYQETQYF. The DNA of the CDR3 is TGTGCCAGCAGTCACTACGGGGGGGGATTGTACCAAGAGACCCAGTACTTC.